The present TCR beta chain was sequenced within a study of T-cell memory formation after mild COVID-19. About the study: Clustering of TCRs was largely donor specific. The study's findings and limits: Pre-infection memory harbored some responding clones, suggesting cross-reactive memory joined.

Amplification by 5'RACE using constant-segment primers produced TCR alpha and TCR beta cDNA libraries that carried sample barcodes and UMIs. TCRdb itself ran the 5' RACE reads through MiXCR, one entry per CDR3 protein. Found here are tens of thousands of distinct CDR3 sequences, approximately 13% of them singletons; the top ten hold about 28%. About this clonotype: Its antigen is not known.

The germline V gene encodes CDR1 SNHLY and CDR2 FYNNEI. CDR3 length: 17 amino acids. Trimming cost V 2 bases and J 2 bases, with 16 bases left between them. Sequencing was done on a sample of PBMCs or a T cell subset sorted from them (not recorded which). This clonotype originated in an adult woman who had mild COVID-19 (a few samples of this study predate the infection). Cell type and time point are not known. The chain joins TRBV2 to TRBJ2-1; tentatively, D is TRBD2 (6 bases). The CDR3 spells CASSERGPGLTYNEQFF. CDR3 bases: TGTGCCAGCAGTGAAAGGGGCCCGGGACTTACCTACAATGAGCAGTTCTTC.